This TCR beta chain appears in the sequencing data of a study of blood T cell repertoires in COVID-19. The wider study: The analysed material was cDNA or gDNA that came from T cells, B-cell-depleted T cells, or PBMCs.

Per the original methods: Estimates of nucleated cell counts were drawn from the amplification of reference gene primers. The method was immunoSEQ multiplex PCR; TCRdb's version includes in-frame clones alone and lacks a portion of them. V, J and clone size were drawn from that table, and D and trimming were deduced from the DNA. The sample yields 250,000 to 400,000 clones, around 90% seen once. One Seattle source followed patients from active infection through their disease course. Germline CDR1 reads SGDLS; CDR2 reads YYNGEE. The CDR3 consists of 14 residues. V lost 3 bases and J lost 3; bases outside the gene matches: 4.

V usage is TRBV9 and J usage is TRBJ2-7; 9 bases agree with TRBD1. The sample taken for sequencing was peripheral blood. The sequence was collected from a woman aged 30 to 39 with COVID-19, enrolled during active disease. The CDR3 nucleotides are TGTGCCAGCAGCGAAGGGACAGGGTACTACGAGCAGTACTTC. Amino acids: CASSEGTGYYEQYF.